These T cell receptor beta chains were read from a single sample in a study of blood T cell repertoires in COVID-19. Produced via immunoSEQ multiplex PCR; TCRdb's table is partial and in-frame only. The data show 180,000 or so clones, roughly 86% seen once. The material sequenced was peripheral blood. The source is a man aged 65-85 years with acute or convalescent COVID-19. Both conserved end residues are part of each CDR3. A D gene is named only where the DNA matches it firmly. Clone size, where shown, is once, few, many, or a class for clones that have expanded.

CDR3 protein: CASISAAGGPTKNIQYF; CDR3 DNA: TGTGCCAGCATCTCCGCGGCGGGAGGGCCGACCAAAAACATTCAGTACTTC; J gene: TRBJ2-4; V gene: TRBV21-1; clone size: .; D gene: .
CDR3 protein: CASSPDLGGTQYF; CDR3 DNA: TGTGCCAGCAGCCCCGATCTCGGAGGGACCCAGTACTTC; J gene: TRBJ2-5; V gene: TRBV9; clone size: .; D gene: .
CDR3 protein: CSVSIRGDEQYF; CDR3 DNA: TGCAGCGTTTCGATTCGGGGGGACGAGCAGTACTTC; J gene: TRBJ2-7; V gene: TRBV29-1; clone size: .; D gene: TRBD2
CDR3 protein: CASSDRDRGSEKLFF; CDR3 DNA: TGTGCCAGCAGCGATAGGGACAGGGGCAGTGAAAAACTGTTTTTT; J gene: TRBJ1-4; V gene: TRBV5-4; clone size: .; D gene: TRBD1
CDR3 protein: CASLEGAAFNQPQHF; CDR3 DNA: TGTGCCTCCCTGGAGGGGGCCGCCTTCAATCAGCCCCAGCATTTT; J gene: TRBJ1-5; V gene: TRBV6-5; clone size: .; D gene: TRBD1
CDR3 protein: CASSKPQGLGGYTF; CDR3 DNA: TGTGCCAGCAGCAAACCACAGGGTTTAGGGGGCTACACCTTC; J gene: TRBJ1-2; V gene: TRBV5-4; clone size: few; D gene: .
CDR3 protein: CASSQGAQETQYF; CDR3 DNA: TGTGCCAGCAGCCAGGGGGCCCAAGAGACCCAGTACTTC; J gene: TRBJ2-5; V gene: TRBV7-3; clone size: .; D gene: TRBD1
CDR3 protein: CASSVAGAGAMNTEAFF; CDR3 DNA: TGTGCCAGCAGCGTAGCTGGGGCAGGGGCCATGAACACTGAAGCTTTCTTT; J gene: TRBJ1-1; V gene: TRBV9; clone size: .; D gene: .
CDR3 protein: CASSLRQGESYNSPLHF; CDR3 DNA: TGTGCCAGCAGTCTTCGACAGGGGGAGTCCTATAATTCACCCCTCCACTTT; J gene: TRBJ1-6; V gene: TRBV27; clone size: .; D gene: TRBD1
CDR3 protein: CASSQAGINEKLFF; CDR3 DNA: TGTGCCAGCAGCCAAGCAGGGATAAATGAAAAACTGTTTTTT; J gene: TRBJ1-4; V gene: TRBV3-1/TRBV3-2; clone size: .; D gene: .
CDR3 protein: CATSRGNAGASYNEQFF; CDR3 DNA: TGTGCCACCAGCAGAGGTAATGCGGGGGCTTCCTACAATGAGCAGTTCTTC; J gene: TRBJ2-1; V gene: TRBV15; clone size: .; D gene: .
CDR3 protein: CASSPGNYNEQFF; CDR3 DNA: TGCGCCAGCAGCCCCGGGAACTACAATGAGCAGTTCTTC; J gene: TRBJ2-1; V gene: TRBV5-1; clone size: .; D gene: .
CDR3 protein: CASSYGQGRDSPLHF; CDR3 DNA: TGTGCCAGCAGCTACGGACAGGGAAGGGACTCACCCCTCCACTTT; J gene: TRBJ1-6; V gene: TRBV5-6; clone size: .; D gene: TRBD1
CDR3 protein: CASSEQPSSGNTIYF; CDR3 DNA: TGTGCCAGCAGTGAACAGCCTAGCTCTGGAAACACCATATATTTT; J gene: TRBJ1-3; V gene: TRBV6-1; clone size: .; D gene: .
CDR3 protein: CASSLAVGQGSPLHF; CDR3 DNA: TGTGCCAGCAGCTTAGCAGTGGGACAGGGTTCACCCCTCCACTTT; J gene: TRBJ1-6; V gene: TRBV7-8; clone size: .; D gene: TRBD1
CDR3 protein: CASRGGGAFKETQYF; CDR3 DNA: TGCGCCAGCAGAGGAGGGGGCGCGTTTAAAGAGACCCAGTACTTC; J gene: TRBJ2-5; V gene: TRBV5-1; clone size: .; D gene: .
CDR3 protein: CASSLSLAGVSEQYF; CDR3 DNA: TGTGCCAGCAGCTTAAGCCTAGCGGGGGTTTCCGAGCAGTACTTC; J gene: TRBJ2-7; V gene: TRBV7-3; clone size: .; D gene: TRBD2
CDR3 protein: CASSHKWGGPSNYGYTF; CDR3 DNA: TGCGCCAGCAGTCATAAATGGGGGGGGCCGTCAAACTATGGCTACACCTTC; J gene: TRBJ1-2; V gene: TRBV23-1; clone size: .; D gene: .
CDR3 protein: CASSAAGLSLGSTDTQYF; CDR3 DNA: TGCGCCAGCAGCGCGGCGGGACTTTCATTGGGATCCACAGATACGCAGTATTTT; J gene: TRBJ2-3; V gene: TRBV5-1; clone size: .; D gene: .
CDR3 protein: CASSTRDRSTNYGYTF; CDR3 DNA: TGTGCCAGCTCAACTCGGGACAGATCAACTAACTATGGCTACACCTTC; J gene: TRBJ1-2; V gene: TRBV18; clone size: .; D gene: TRBD1
CDR3 protein: CASSLDRSNTEAFF; CDR3 DNA: TGTGCCAGCAGCCTAGACAGGTCGAACACTGAAGCTTTCTTT; J gene: TRBJ1-1; V gene: TRBV6-6; clone size: .; D gene: .
CDR3 protein: CASSLGEGTGELFF; CDR3 DNA: TGTGCCAGCAGCTTGGGCGAAGGCACCGGGGAGCTGTTTTTT; J gene: TRBJ2-2; V gene: TRBV7-6; clone size: few; D gene: .
CDR3 protein: CASSQGRGQPQHF; CDR3 DNA: TGTGCCAGCTCTCAAGGAAGGGGCCAGCCCCAGCATTTT; J gene: TRBJ1-5; V gene: TRBV18; clone size: .; D gene: .
CDR3 protein: CASSLGSGGSYNEQFF; CDR3 DNA: TGCGCCAGCAGCTTGGGTAGCGGGGGCTCCTACAATGAGCAGTTCTTC; J gene: TRBJ2-1; V gene: TRBV5-1; clone size: once; D gene: TRBD2
CDR3 protein: CATANSGASSYNEQFF; CDR3 DNA: TGTGCCACCGCAAATTCAGGGGCCAGCTCCTACAATGAGCAGTTCTTC; J gene: TRBJ2-1; V gene: TRBV10-3; clone size: .; D gene: .
CDR3 protein: CASSRTISTGDEQFF; CDR3 DNA: TGTGCCAGCAGCCGGACTATCAGTACGGGAGATGAGCAGTTCTTC; J gene: TRBJ2-1; V gene: TRBV9; clone size: .; D gene: .
CDR3 protein: CASSFLSIANTEAFF; CDR3 DNA: TGTGCCAGCAGTTTCCTTAGTATAGCGAACACTGAAGCTTTCTTT; J gene: TRBJ1-1; V gene: TRBV6-5; clone size: few; D gene: .
CDR3 protein: CASSQEPGGSGANVLTF; CDR3 DNA: TGCGCCAGCAGCCAGGAGCCCGGGGGGTCTGGGGCCAACGTCCTGACTTTC; J gene: TRBJ2-6; V gene: TRBV4-3; clone size: .; D gene: TRBD2
CDR3 protein: CASIRWGVELMTEAFF; CDR3 DNA: TGTGCCAGCATCCGATGGGGGGTAGAATTGATGACTGAAGCTTTCTTT; J gene: TRBJ1-1; V gene: TRBV7-8; clone size: .; D gene: .
CDR3 protein: CATSREVAAPYEQYF; CDR3 DNA: TGTGCCACCAGCAGAGAGGTGGCTGCTCCCTACGAGCAGTACTTC; J gene: TRBJ2-7; V gene: TRBV15; clone size: .; D gene: .
CDR3 protein: CASSFRQGAWETQYF; CDR3 DNA: TGTGCCAGCAGCTTCAGACAGGGGGCATGGGAGACCCAGTACTTC; J gene: TRBJ2-5; V gene: TRBV7-3; clone size: .; D gene: TRBD1
CDR3 protein: CSAPTLREQYF; CDR3 DNA: TGCAGTGCTCCTACCCTTCGGGAGCAGTACTTC; J gene: TRBJ2-7; V gene: TRBV20-1; clone size: .; D gene: .
CDR3 protein: CASSVGTGNSPLHF; CDR3 DNA: TGTGCCAGCAGTGTCGGGACAGGGAATTCACCCCTCCACTTT; J gene: TRBJ1-6; V gene: TRBV25-1; clone size: few; D gene: TRBD1
CDR3 protein: CASTLWGGDTEAFF; CDR3 DNA: TGCGCCAGCACCCTGTGGGGCGGGGACACTGAAGCTTTCTTT; J gene: TRBJ1-1; V gene: TRBV10-2; clone size: few; D gene: .
CDR3 protein: CASSMKGLTTFF; CDR3 DNA: TGTGCCAGTAGTATGAAGGGGCTTACAACTTTCTTT; J gene: TRBJ1-1; V gene: TRBV19; clone size: .; D gene: .
CDR3 protein: CASSLELDRASPLHF; CDR3 DNA: TGCGCCAGCAGCTTGGAGCTGGACAGGGCTTCACCCCTCCACTTT; J gene: TRBJ1-6; V gene: TRBV5-1; clone size: .; D gene: TRBD1
CDR3 protein: CASSEPGLAGTDTQYF; CDR3 DNA: TGCGCCAGCAGTGAACCGGGACTAGCGGGGACAGATACGCAGTATTTT; J gene: TRBJ2-3; V gene: TRBV5-1; clone size: .; D gene: TRBD2
CDR3 protein: CASKQGQNTEAFF; CDR3 DNA: TGCGCCAGCAAACAGGGGCAGAACACTGAAGCTTTCTTT; J gene: TRBJ1-1; V gene: TRBV5-1; clone size: .; D gene: TRBD1
CDR3 protein: CASSEVLGGSNQPQHF; CDR3 DNA: TGTGCCAGCAGTGAAGTTCTGGGGGGTAGCAATCAGCCCCAGCATTTT; J gene: TRBJ1-5; V gene: TRBV2; clone size: .; D gene: .
CDR3 protein: CASSQTLDPLITEAFF; CDR3 DNA: TGTGCCAGCAGCCAGACTCTAGACCCGTTAATCACTGAAGCTTTCTTT; J gene: TRBJ1-1; V gene: TRBV3-1/TRBV3-2; clone size: once; D gene: .
CDR3 protein: CATSNPPGNNEQFF; CDR3 DNA: TGTGCCACCAGTAATCCCCCGGGGAATAATGAGCAGTTCTTC; J gene: TRBJ2-1; V gene: TRBV24-1; clone size: .; D gene: .
CDR3 protein: CASSLGLRGKYEQYF; CDR3 DNA: TGTGCCAGCAGCTTAGGTTTACGGGGGAAATACGAGCAGTACTTC; J gene: TRBJ2-7; V gene: TRBV7-8; clone size: .; D gene: .
CDR3 protein: CASSSTGVQETQYF; CDR3 DNA: TGTGCCAGCAGTTCGACAGGGGTCCAAGAGACCCAGTACTTC; J gene: TRBJ2-5; V gene: TRBV6-6; clone size: .; D gene: TRBD1
CDR3 protein: CASSLVAGADEQYF; CDR3 DNA: TGCGCCAGCAGCTTGGTAGCGGGGGCCGACGAGCAGTACTTC; J gene: TRBJ2-7; V gene: TRBV5-1; clone size: .; D gene: TRBD2
CDR3 protein: CASTSLIQPQHF; CDR3 DNA: TGTGCCAGCACTTCACTTATTCAGCCCCAGCATTTT; J gene: TRBJ1-5; V gene: TRBV28; clone size: .; D gene: .
CDR3 protein: CASSYGLYNEQFF; CDR3 DNA: TGTGCCAGCAGCTACGGACTTTACAATGAGCAGTTCTTC; J gene: TRBJ2-1; V gene: TRBV5-6; clone size: .; D gene: .
CDR3 protein: CAIKEQGVADTQYF; CDR3 DNA: TGTGCCATCAAAGAACAGGGAGTCGCAGATACGCAGTATTTT; J gene: TRBJ2-3; V gene: TRBV10-3; clone size: .; D gene: .
CDR3 protein: CASSYKDSSYEQYF; CDR3 DNA: TGTGCCAGCAGTTACAAAGACAGCTCCTACGAGCAGTACTTC; J gene: TRBJ2-7; V gene: TRBV6-5; clone size: .; D gene: .
CDR3 protein: CASTTPGRGHEQYF; CDR3 DNA: TGTGCCAGCACCACTCCGGGAAGGGGGCATGAGCAGTACTTC; J gene: TRBJ2-7; V gene: TRBV28; clone size: .; D gene: TRBD1
CDR3 protein: CASSFGLPYEQYF; CDR3 DNA: TGCGCCAGCAGCTTTGGACTTCCCTACGAGCAGTACTTC; J gene: TRBJ2-7; V gene: TRBV5-1; clone size: .; D gene: .
CDR3 protein: CAISESRGSQETQYF; CDR3 DNA: TGTGCCATCAGTGAGTCGAGGGGGTCCCAAGAGACCCAGTACTTC; J gene: TRBJ2-5; V gene: TRBV10-3; clone size: once; D gene: .
CDR3 protein: CASSFLAGFYEQYF; CDR3 DNA: TGTGCCAGCAGTTTCCTAGCGGGGTTCTACGAGCAGTACTTC; J gene: TRBJ2-7; V gene: TRBV28; clone size: .; D gene: TRBD2
CDR3 protein: CSVGGWTGSTEAFF; CDR3 DNA: TGCAGCGTTGGGGGGTGGACAGGGAGCACTGAAGCTTTCTTT; J gene: TRBJ1-1; V gene: TRBV29-1; clone size: .; D gene: TRBD1
CDR3 protein: CASSSWDRVVSEAFF; CDR3 DNA: TGTGCCAGCAGCTCCTGGGACAGGGTTGTGTCTGAAGCTTTCTTT; J gene: TRBJ1-1; V gene: TRBV7-2; clone size: .; D gene: TRBD1
CDR3 protein: CASSLDSNVIYEQYF; CDR3 DNA: TGCGCCAGCAGCTTGGACTCTAACGTCATATACGAGCAGTACTTC; J gene: TRBJ2-7; V gene: TRBV5-1; clone size: .; D gene: .
CDR3 protein: CASSPWGQGNYGYTF; CDR3 DNA: TGTGCCAGCAGTCCTTGGGGACAGGGGAACTATGGCTACACCTTC; J gene: TRBJ1-2; V gene: TRBV27; clone size: .; D gene: TRBD1
CDR3 protein: CASSPRSAGTTGELFF; CDR3 DNA: TGTGCCAGCAGCCCTCGGTCAGCGGGGACTACCGGGGAGCTGTTTTTT; J gene: TRBJ2-2; V gene: TRBV5-4; clone size: .; D gene: TRBD2
CDR3 protein: CASSLLPDRAMNTEAFF; CDR3 DNA: TGTGCCAGCAGCCTTTTGCCGGACAGGGCCATGAACACTGAAGCTTTCTTT; J gene: TRBJ1-1; V gene: TRBV5-6; clone size: .; D gene: TRBD1
CDR3 protein: CSVKRQGPQYEQYF; CDR3 DNA: TGCAGCGTCAAAAGACAGGGGCCGCAATACGAGCAGTACTTC; J gene: TRBJ2-7; V gene: TRBV29-1; clone size: .; D gene: TRBD1